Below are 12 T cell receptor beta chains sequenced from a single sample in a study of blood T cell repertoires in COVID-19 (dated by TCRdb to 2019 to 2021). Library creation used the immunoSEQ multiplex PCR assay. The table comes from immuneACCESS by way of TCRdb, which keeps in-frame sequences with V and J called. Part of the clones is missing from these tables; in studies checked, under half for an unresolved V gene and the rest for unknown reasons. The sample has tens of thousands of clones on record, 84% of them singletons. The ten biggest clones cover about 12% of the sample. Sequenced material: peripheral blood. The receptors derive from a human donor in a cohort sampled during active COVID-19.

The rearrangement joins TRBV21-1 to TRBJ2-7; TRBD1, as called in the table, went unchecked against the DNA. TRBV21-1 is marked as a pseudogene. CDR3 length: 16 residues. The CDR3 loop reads CASSGPGTGASYEQYF. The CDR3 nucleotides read TGTGCCAGCAGCGGCCCCGGGACAGGGGCCTCCTACGAGCAGTACTTC.

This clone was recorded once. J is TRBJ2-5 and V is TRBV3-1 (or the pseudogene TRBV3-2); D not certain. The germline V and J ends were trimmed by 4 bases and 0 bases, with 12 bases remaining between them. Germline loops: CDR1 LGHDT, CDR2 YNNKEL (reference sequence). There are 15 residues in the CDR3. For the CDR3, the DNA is TGTGCCAGCAGCCTTAGAACAGATTACCAAGAGACCCAGTACTTC. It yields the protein CASSLRTDYQETQYF.

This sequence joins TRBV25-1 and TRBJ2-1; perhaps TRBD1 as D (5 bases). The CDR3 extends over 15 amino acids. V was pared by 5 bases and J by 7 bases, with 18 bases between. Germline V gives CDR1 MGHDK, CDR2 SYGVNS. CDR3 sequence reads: CASSSQAGQRNEQFF. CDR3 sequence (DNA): TGTGCCAGCAGTTCCCAGGCAGGGCAGAGGAATGAGCAGTTCTTC.

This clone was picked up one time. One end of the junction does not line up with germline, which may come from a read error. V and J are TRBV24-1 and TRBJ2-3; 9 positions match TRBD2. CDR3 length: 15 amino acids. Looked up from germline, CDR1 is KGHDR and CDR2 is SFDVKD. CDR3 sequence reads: CATSDPGTSRDTQYF. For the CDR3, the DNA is TGTGCCACCAGTGACCCCGGGACTAGCAGAGATACGCAGTATTTT.

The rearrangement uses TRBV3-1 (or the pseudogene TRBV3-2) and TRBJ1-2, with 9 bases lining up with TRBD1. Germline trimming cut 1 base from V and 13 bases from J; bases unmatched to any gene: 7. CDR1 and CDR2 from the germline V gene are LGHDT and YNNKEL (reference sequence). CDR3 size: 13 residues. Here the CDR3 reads CASSQGNRGQSTF. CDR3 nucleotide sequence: TGTGCCAGCAGCCAAGGCAACAGGGGGCAGTCCACCTTC.

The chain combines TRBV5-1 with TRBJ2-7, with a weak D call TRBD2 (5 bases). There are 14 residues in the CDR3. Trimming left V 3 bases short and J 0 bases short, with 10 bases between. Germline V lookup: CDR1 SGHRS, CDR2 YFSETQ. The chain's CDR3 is CASSWTGDSYEQYF. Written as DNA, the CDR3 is TGCGCCAGCAGCTGGACCGGGGACTCCTACGAGCAGTACTTC.

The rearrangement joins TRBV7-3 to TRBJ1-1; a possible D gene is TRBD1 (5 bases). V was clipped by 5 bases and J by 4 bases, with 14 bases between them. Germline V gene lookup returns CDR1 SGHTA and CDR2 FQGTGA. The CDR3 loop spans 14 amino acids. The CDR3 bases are TGTGCCAGCAGCCCGACAGTGGGGGGCACTGAAGCTTTCTTT. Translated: CASSPTVGGTEAFF.

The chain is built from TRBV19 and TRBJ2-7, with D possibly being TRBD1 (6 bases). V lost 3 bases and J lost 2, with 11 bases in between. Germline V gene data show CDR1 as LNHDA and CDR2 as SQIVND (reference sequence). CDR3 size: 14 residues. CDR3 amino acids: CASSIRGGTYEQYF. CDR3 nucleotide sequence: TGTGCCAGTAGTATCCGAGGGGGAACCTACGAGCAGTACTTC.

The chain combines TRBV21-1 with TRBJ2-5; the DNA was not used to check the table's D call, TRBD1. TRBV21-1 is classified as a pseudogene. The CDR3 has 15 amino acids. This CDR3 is CASSESGQGKETQYF. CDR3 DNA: TGTGCCAGCAGCGAATCGGGACAGGGAAAAGAGACCCAGTACTTC.

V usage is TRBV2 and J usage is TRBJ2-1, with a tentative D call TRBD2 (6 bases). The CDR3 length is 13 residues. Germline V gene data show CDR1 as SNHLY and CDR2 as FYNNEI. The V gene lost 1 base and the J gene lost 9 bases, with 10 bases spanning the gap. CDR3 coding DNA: TGTGCCAGCAGTGAAGGGGCCGGGGGTGAGCAGTTCTTC. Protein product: CASSEGAGGEQFF.

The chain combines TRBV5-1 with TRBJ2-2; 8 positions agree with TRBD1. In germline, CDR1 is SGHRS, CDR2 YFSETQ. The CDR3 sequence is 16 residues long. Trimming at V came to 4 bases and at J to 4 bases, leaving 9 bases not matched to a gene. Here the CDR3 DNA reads TGCGCCAGCAGCCCCCCCAGGACAGGGAGCACCGGGGAGCTGTTTTTT. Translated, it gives CASSPPRTGSTGELFF.

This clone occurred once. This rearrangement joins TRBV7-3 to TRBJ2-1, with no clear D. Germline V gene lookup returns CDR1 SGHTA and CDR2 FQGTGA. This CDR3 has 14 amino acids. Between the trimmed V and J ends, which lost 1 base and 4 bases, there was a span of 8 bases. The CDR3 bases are TGTGCCAGCAGCTTAAGCGGCGGATACAATGAGCAGTTCTTC. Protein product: CASSLSGGYNEQFF.